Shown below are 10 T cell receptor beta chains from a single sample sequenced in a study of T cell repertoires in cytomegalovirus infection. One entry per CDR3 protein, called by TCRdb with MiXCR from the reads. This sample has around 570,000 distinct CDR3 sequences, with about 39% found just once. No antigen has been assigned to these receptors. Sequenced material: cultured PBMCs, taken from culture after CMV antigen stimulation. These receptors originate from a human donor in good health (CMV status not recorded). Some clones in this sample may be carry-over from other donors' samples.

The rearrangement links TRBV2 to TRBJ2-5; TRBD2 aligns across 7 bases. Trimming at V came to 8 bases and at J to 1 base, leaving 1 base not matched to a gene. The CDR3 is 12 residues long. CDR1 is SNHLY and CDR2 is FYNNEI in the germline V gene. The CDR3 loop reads CASGTIQETQYF. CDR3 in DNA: TGTGCCAGCGGGACTATCCAAGAGACCCAGTACTTC.

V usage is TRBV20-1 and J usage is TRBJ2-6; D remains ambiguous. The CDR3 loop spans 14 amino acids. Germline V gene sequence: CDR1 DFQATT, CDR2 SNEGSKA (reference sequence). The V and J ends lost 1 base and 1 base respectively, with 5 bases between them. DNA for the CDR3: TGCAGTGCTAGAGCCCTGTCTGGGGCCAACGTCCTGACTTTC. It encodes CSARALSGANVLTF.

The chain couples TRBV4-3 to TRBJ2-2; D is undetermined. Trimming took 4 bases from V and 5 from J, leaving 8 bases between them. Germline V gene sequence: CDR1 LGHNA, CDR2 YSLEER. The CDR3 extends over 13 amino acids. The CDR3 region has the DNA TGCGCCAGCAGCCCCATCTTGACCGGGGAGCTGTTTTTT. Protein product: CASSPILTGELFF.

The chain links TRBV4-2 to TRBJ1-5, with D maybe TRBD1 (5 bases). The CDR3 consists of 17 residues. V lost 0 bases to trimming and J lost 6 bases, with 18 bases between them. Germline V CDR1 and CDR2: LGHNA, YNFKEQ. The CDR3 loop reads CASSQEGGGQGGQPQHF. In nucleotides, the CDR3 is TGTGCCAGCAGCCAAGAGGGGGGAGGGCAGGGTGGTCAGCCCCAGCATTTT.

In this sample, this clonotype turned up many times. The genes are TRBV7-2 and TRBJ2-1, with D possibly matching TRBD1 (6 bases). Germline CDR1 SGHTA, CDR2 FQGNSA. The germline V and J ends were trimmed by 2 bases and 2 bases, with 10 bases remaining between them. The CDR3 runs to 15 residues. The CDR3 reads CASSLSRGTYNEQFF. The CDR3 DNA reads TGTGCCAGCAGCTTAAGCAGGGGCACCTACAATGAGCAGTTCTTC.

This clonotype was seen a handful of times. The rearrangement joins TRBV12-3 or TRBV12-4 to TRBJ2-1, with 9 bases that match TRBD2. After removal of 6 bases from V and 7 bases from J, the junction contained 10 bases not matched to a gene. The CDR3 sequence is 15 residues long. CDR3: CASRGWREGGNEQFF. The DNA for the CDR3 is TGTGCCAGCAGAGGATGGCGGGAGGGCGGTAATGAGCAGTTCTTC.

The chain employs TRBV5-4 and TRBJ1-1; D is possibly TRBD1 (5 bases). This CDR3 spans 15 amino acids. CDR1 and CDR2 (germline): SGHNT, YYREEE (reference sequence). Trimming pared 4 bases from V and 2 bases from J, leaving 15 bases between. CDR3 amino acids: CASSPTGGYNTEAFF. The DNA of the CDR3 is TGTGCCAGCAGCCCGACGGGGGGGTATAACACTGAAGCTTTCTTT.

The chain's CDR3 is CASSNVGTPLRPQHF. The DNA of the CDR3 is TGTGCCAGCAGTAACGTGGGGACACCCCTTCGGCCCCAGCATTTT. The chain has TRBV27 and TRBJ1-5, with D tentatively TRBD1 (6 bases). The V gene's germline CDR1 is MNHEY and CDR2 SMNVEV (reference sequence). The V and J ends lost 5 bases and 9 bases respectively, with 20 bases between them. There are 15 residues in the CDR3.

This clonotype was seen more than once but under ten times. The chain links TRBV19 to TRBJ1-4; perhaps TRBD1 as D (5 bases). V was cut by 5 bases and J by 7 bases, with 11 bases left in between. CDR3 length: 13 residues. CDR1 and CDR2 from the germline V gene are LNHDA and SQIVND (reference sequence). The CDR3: CASSSQGREKLFF. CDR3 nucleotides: TGTGCCAGTAGTTCGCAGGGTCGTGAAAAACTGTTTTTT.

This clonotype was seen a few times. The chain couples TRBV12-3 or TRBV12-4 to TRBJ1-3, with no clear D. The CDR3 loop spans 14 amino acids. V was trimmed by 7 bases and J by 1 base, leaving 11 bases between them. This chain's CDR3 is CASNRPGSGNTIYF. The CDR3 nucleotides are TGTGCCAGCAATCGCCCGGGATCTGGAAACACCATATATTTT.